These T cell receptor beta chains were read from a single sample in a study of blood T cell repertoires in COVID-19. TCRdb keeps only in-frame clones here, not all; method: immunoSEQ multiplex PCR. The table records some 56,000 clones, 89% of them present only once. Specimen: peripheral blood. All receptors derive from a human donor in a cohort sampled during active COVID-19. Both conserved end residues are part of each CDR3. Each record gives: J gene, V gene, clone size, D gene, CDR3 protein, CDR3 DNA. The D gene is left open where the match is weak. The listing skips clone size in some rows; elsewhere it reads once, few, many or a size class.

>TRBJ2-7|TRBV19|.|.
CASSMSGPRARGDEQYF
TGTGCCAGTAGTATGTCGGGCCCCCGGGCCAGGGGCGACGAGCAGTACTTC
>TRBJ2-7|TRBV7-2|.|TRBD2
CASSFGTSGGAYEQYF
TGTGCCAGCAGCTTCGGGACTAGCGGGGGGGCCTACGAGCAGTACTTC
>TRBJ1-5|TRBV3-1/TRBV3-2|.|.
CASSHDGGGPQHF
TGTGCCAGCAGCCACGACGGTGGAGGGCCCCAGCATTTT
>TRBJ2-1|TRBV6-5|.|TRBD2
CASRLAGGPRNEQFF
TGTGCCAGCAGACTAGCGGGGGGACCTCGCAATGAGCAGTTCTTC
>TRBJ2-3|TRBV7-9|.|.
CANPRGSTDTQYF
TGTGCCAATCCTCGTGGCAGCACAGATACGCAGTATTTT
>TRBJ2-4|TRBV18|.|.
CASSPSIGVSENIQYF
TGTGCCAGCTCACCAAGCATCGGAGTGTCGGAAAACATTCAGTACTTC
>TRBJ2-7|TRBV5-1|.|.
CASSLETGSMGAREQYF
TGCGCCAGCAGCTTGGAGACAGGATCTATGGGCGCGAGGGAGCAGTACTTC
>TRBJ2-1|TRBV5-1|.|.
CASSLGGHGYNEQFF
TGCGCCAGCAGCTTGGGCGGGCATGGCTACAATGAGCAGTTCTTC
>TRBJ1-3|TRBV30|.|.
CAWSAGSGNTIYF
TGTGCCTGGAGTGCAGGGTCGGGAAACACCATATATTTT
>TRBJ1-1|TRBV5-1|.|TRBD1
CASSLAGGTGSNTEAFF
TGCGCCAGCAGCTTGGCCGGAGGGACAGGGTCGAACACTGAAGCTTTCTTT
>TRBJ1-5|TRBV6-5|.|.
CASSSVNQPQHF
TGTGCCAGCAGTTCAGTTAATCAGCCCCAGCATTTT
>TRBJ2-1|TRBV12-5|.|TRBD1
CASGLVTGGMYEQFF
TGTGCTAGTGGTTTGGTAACAGGGGGTATGTATGAGCAGTTCTTC
>TRBJ1-1|TRBV30|.|TRBD1
CAWSVGQGATEAFF
TGTGCCTGGAGTGTAGGGCAGGGGGCTACTGAAGCTTTCTTT
>TRBJ2-7|TRBV19|.|TRBD2
CASSSAGEFPYEQYF
TGTGCCAGTAGTTCGGCGGGGGAGTTTCCCTACGAGCAGTACTTC
>TRBJ2-7|TRBV10-3|.|.
CAISARGGYEQYF
TGTGCCATCAGTGCGCGCGGCGGCTACGAGCAGTACTTC
>TRBJ2-5|TRBV27|.|TRBD1
CASSSPHRGETQYF
TGTGCCAGCAGTTCCCCCCACAGGGGAGAGACCCAGTACTTC
>TRBJ2-2|TRBV5-4|.|.
CASSLNRGTGELFF
TGTGCCAGCAGCTTGAATAGGGGAACCGGGGAGCTGTTTTTT
>TRBJ1-1|TRBV21-1|few|.
CASTSNRQTCQDTEAFF
TGTGCCAGCACCTCAAACCGACAGACATGCCAGGACACTGAAGCTTTCTTT
>TRBJ2-7|TRBV6-1|.|.
CASSEMEALGEQYF
TGTGCCAGCAGTGAAATGGAGGCTTTGGGGGAGCAGTACTTC
>TRBJ1-3|TRBV19|.|.
CASSTRTGGGNTIYF
TGTGCCAGTAGTACGAGGACGGGAGGAGGAAACACCATATATTTT
>TRBJ2-5|TRBV5-1|.|TRBD2
CASSRWTSGQETQYF
TGCGCCAGCAGCCGTTGGACTAGCGGCCAAGAGACCCAGTACTTC
>TRBJ2-1|TRBV7-2|.|.
CASSFGGSSYNEQFF
TGTGCCAGCAGCTTCGGGGGAAGCTCCTACAATGAGCAGTTCTTC
>TRBJ2-7|TRBV3-1/TRBV3-2|.|.
CASGQTNEQYF
TGTGCCAGTGGACAGACTAACGAGCAGTACTTC
>TRBJ2-3|TRBV11-2|once|.
CASSPVGGAISDTQYF
TGTGCCAGCAGCCCCGTAGGCGGGGCGATATCGGATACGCAGTATTTT
>TRBJ1-5|TRBV7-2|.|.
CASSLPGGKRSNQPQHF
TGTGCCAGCAGCCTGCCGGGGGGGAAGCGTAGCAATCAGCCCCAGCATTTT
>TRBJ2-7|TRBV4-2|.|.
CASSQASAREKAWEQYF
TGTGCCAGCAGCCAAGCATCGGCGAGGGAAAAAGCGTGGGAGCAGTACTTC
>TRBJ2-4|TRBV3-1/TRBV3-2|once|.
CASSLGGARVGIQYF
TGTGCCAGCAGCCTCGGTGGAGCTAGAGTGGGCATTCAGTACTTC
>TRBJ2-1|TRBV10-3|.|.
CAIKPSGGQSDSYNEQFF
TGTGCCATCAAACCTTCGGGCGGACAGTCGGACTCCTACAATGAGCAGTTCTTC
>TRBJ2-7|TRBV29-1|.|.
CSVETQGTHEQYF
TGCAGCGTTGAAACGCAGGGTACCCACGAGCAGTACTTC
>TRBJ1-1|TRBV27|.|TRBD1
CASSTGGARTFF
TGTGCCAGCTCAACAGGGGGCGCGCGGACTTTCTTT
>TRBJ2-7|TRBV11-2|.|TRBD1
CASRPGTGADEQYF
TGTGCCAGCAGGCCTGGGACAGGGGCCGACGAGCAGTACTTC